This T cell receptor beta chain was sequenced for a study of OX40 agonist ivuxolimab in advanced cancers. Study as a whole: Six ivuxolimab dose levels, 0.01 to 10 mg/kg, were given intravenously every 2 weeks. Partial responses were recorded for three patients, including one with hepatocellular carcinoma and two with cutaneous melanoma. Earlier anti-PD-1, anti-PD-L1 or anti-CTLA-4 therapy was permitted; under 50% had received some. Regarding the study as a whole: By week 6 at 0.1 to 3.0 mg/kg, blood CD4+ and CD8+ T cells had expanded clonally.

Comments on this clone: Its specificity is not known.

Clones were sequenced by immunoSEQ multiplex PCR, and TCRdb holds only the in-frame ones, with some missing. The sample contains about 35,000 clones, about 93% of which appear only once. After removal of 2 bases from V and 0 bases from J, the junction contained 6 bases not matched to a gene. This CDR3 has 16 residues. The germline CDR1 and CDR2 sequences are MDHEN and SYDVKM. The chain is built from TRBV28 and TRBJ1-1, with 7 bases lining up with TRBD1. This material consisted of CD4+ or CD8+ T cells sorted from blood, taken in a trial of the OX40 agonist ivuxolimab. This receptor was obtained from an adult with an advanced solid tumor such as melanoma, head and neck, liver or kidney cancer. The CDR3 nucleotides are TGTGCCAGCAGTTTAGTGGTGGGACAGTTGAACACTGAAGCTTTCTTT. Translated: CASSLVVGQLNTEAFF.